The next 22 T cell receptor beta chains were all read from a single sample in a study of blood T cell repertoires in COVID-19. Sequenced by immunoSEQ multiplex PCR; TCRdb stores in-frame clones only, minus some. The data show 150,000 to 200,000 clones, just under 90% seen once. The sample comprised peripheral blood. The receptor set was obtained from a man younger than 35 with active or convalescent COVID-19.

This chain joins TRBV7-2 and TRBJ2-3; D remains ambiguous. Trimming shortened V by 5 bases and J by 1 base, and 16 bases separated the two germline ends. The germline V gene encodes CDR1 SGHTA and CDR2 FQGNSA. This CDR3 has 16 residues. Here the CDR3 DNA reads TGTGCCAGCAGCCCCACGGCCGCGGCGGGCACAGATACGCAGTATTTT. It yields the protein CASSPTAAAGTDTQYF.

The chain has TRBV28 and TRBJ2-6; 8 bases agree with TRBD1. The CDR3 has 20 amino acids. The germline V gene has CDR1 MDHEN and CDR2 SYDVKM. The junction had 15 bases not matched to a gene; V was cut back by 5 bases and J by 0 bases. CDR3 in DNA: TGTGCCAGCAGTCCAATGAGGACAGGGTGGACCACCTCTGGGGCCAACGTCCTGACTTTC. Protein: CASSPMRTGWTTSGANVLTF. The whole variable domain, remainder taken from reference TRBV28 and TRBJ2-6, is DVKVTQSSRYLVKRTGEKVFLECVQDMDHENMFWYRQDPGLGLRLIYFSYDVKMKEKGDIPEGYSVSREKKERFSLILESASTNQTSMYLCASSPMRTGWTTSGANVLTFGAGSRLTVL.

CDR3 protein: CATSRDGRGTIYF. CDR3 coding DNA: TGTGCCACCAGCAGAGATGGGAGGGGCACCATATATTTT. J is TRBJ1-3 and V is TRBV15; D might be TRBD1 (5 bases). Germline V CDR1 and CDR2: LNHNV, YYDKDF (reference sequence). Trimming left V 0 bases short and J 9 bases short, with 9 bases between. The CDR3 is 13 residues long.

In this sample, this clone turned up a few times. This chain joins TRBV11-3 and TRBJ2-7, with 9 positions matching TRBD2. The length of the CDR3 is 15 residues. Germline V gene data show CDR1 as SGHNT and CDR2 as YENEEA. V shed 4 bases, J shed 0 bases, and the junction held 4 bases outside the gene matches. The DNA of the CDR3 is TGTGCCAGCAGCTCCCCGACTAGCGGCTCCTACGAGCAGTACTTC. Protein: CASSSPTSGSYEQYF.

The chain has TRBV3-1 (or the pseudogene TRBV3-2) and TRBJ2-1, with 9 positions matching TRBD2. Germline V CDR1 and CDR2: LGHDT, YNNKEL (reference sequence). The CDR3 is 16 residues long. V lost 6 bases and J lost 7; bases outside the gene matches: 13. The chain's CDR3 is CASRHSPAGGKNEQFF. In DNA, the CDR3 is TGTGCCAGCAGGCACTCCCCAGCGGGGGGAAAAAATGAGCAGTTCTTC.

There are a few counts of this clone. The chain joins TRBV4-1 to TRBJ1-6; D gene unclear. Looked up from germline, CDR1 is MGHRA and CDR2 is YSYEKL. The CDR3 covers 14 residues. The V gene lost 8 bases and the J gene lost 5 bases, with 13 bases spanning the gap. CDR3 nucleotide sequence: TGCGCCAGCTCTTTCGGGAAGCATAATTCACCCCTCCACTTT. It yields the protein CASSFGKHNSPLHF.

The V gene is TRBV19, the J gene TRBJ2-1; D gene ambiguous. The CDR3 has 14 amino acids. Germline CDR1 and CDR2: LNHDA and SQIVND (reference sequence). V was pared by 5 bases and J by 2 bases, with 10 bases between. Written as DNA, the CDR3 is TGTGCCAGTAGTGTCACTATTACCTACAATGAGCAGTTCTTC. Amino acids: CASSVTITYNEQFF.

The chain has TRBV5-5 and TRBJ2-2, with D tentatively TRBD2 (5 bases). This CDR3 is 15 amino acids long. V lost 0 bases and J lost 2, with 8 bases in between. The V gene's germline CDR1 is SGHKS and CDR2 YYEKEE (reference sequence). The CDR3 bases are TGTGCCAGCAGCTTGGGGAGGCCCAACACCGGGGAGCTGTTTTTT. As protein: CASSLGRPNTGELFF.

The chain's CDR3 is CASSEGHLNTEAFF. The CDR3 DNA follows: TGTGCCAGCAGCGAGGGACACCTGAACACTGAAGCTTTCTTT. The chain has TRBV5-4 and TRBJ1-1; a weak D match, TRBD1 (6 bases). Per germline, CDR1 SGHNT and CDR2 YYREEE (reference sequence). The CDR3 totals 14 residues. Trimming removed 4 bases at V and 0 bases at J, with 10 bases between.

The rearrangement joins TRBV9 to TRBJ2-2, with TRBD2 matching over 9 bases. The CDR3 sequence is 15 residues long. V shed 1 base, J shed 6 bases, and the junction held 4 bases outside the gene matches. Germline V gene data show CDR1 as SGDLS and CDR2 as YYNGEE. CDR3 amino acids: CASSVIAGDPGELFF. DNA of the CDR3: TGTGCCAGCAGCGTAATAGCGGGAGACCCCGGGGAGCTGTTTTTT.

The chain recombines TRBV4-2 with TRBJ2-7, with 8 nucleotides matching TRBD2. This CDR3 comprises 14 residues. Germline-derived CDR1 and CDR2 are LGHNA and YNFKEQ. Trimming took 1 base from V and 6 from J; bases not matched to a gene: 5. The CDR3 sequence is CASSQALAGREQYF. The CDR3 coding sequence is TGTGCCAGCAGCCAAGCTCTAGCGGGCCGCGAGCAGTACTTC.

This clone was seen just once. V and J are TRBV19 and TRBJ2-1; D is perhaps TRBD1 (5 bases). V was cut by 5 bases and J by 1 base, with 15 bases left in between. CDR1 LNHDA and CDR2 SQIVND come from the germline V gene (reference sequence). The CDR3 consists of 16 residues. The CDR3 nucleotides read TGTGCCAGTAGTCCCTGGAACAGGCCGTCCTACAATGAGCAGTTCTTC. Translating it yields CASSPWNRPSYNEQFF.

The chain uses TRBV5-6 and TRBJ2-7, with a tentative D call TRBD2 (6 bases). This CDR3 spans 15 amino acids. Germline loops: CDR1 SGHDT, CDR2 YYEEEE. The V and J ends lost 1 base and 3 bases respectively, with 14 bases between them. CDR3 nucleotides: TGTGCCAGCAGCTTGCGGAGGGGTACTGTCTACGAGCAGTACGTC. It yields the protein CASSLRRGTVYEQYV.

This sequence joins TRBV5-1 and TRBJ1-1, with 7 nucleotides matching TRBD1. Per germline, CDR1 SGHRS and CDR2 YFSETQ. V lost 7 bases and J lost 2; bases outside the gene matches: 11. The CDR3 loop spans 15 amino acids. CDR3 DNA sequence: TGCGCCAGCTCACAGACAGGGCAGGGAAACACTGAAGCTTTCTTT. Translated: CASSQTGQGNTEAFF.

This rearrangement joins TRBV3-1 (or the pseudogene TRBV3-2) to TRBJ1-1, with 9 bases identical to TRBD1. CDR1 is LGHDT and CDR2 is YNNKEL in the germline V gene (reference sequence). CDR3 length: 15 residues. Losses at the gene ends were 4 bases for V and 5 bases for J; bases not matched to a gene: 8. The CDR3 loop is CASSLGQGTGTEAFF. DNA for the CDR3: TGTGCCAGCAGCCTCGGACAGGGGACGGGGACTGAAGCTTTCTTT.

CDR3 in amino acids: CASSQGPETGSFYSSPLHF. CDR3 nucleotides: TGCGCCAGCAGCCAAGGTCCGGAGACAGGGTCGTTCTATTCTTCACCCCTCCACTTT. The J gene is TRBJ1-6, the V gene TRBV4-1; 7 bases map to TRBD1. Trimming cost V 1 base and J 9 bases; bases outside gene matches: 18. This CDR3 comprises 19 residues. Germline V CDR1 and CDR2: MGHRA, YSYEKL.

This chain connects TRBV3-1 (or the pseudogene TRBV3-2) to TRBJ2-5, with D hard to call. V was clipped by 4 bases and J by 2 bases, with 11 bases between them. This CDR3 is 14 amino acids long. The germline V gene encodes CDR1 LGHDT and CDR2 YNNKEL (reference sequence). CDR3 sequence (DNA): TGTGCCAGCAGCCCCCTTGGCAGACAAGAGACCCAGTACTTC. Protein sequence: CASSPLGRQETQYF.

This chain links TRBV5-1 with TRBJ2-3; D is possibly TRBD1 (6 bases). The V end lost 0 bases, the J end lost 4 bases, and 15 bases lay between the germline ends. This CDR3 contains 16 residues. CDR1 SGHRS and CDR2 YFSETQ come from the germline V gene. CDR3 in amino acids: CASSLVPQGTADTQYF. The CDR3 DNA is TGCGCCAGCAGCTTGGTGCCTCAGGGGACCGCAGATACGCAGTATTTT.

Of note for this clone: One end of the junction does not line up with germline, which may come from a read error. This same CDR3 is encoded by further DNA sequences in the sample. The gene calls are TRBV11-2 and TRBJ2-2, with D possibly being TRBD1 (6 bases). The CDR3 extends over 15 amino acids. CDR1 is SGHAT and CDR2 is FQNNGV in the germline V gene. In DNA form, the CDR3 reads TGCGCCAGCAGCTCCCCGGGACAACTCACCGGGGAGCTGTTTTTT. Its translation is CASSSPGQLTGELFF. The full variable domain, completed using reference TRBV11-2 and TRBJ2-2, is EAGVAQSPRYKIIEKRQSVAFWCNPISGHATLYWYQQILGQGPKLLIQFQNNGVVDDSQLPKDRFSAERLKGVDSTLKIQPAKLEDSAVYLCASSSPGQLTGELFFGEGSRLTVL.

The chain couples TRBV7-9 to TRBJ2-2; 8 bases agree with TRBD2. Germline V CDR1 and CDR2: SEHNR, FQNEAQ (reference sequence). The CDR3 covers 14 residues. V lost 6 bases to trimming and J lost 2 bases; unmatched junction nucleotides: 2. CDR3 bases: TGTGCCAGCAGACGGGGGGGCAACACCGGGGAGCTGTTTTTT. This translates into CASRRGGNTGELFF.

CDR3 coding DNA: TGTGCCAGCAGCTTATTCACCTACGAGCAGTACTTC. It encodes CASSLFTYEQYF. This chain uses TRBV7-2 with TRBJ2-7; no definite D call. V shed 2 bases and J shed 2 bases, with 4 bases lying between them. CDR3 size: 12 residues. Looked up from germline, CDR1 is SGHTA and CDR2 is FQGNSA.

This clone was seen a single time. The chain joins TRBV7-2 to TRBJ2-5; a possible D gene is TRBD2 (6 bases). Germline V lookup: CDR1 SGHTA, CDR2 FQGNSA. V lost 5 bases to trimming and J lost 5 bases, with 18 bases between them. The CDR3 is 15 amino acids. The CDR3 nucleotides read TGTGCCAGCAGCCGTCAGTGGTCGGGAGAGGAGACCCAGTACTTC. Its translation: CASSRQWSGEETQYF.